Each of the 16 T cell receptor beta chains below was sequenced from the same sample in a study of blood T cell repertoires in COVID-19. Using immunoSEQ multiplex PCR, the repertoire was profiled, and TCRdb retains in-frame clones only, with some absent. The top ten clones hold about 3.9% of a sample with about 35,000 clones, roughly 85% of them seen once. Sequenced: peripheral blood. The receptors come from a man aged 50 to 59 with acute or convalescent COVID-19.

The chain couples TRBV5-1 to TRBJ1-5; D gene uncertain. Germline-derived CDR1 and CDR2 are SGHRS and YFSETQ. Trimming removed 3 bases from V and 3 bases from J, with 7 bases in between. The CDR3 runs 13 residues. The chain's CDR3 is CASSSEPNQPQHF. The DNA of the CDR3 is TGCGCCAGCAGCTCGGAGCCCAATCAGCCCCAGCATTTT.

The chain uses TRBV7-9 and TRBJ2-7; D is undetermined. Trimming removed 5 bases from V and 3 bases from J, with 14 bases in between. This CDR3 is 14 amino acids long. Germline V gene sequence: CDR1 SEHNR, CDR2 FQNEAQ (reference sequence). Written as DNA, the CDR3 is TGTGCCAGCAGCCAACCTATGAACCTCTACGAGCAGTACTTC. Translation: CASSQPMNLYEQYF. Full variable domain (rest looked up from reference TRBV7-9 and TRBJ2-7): DTGVSQNPRHKITKRGQNVTFRCDPISEHNRLYWYRQTLGQGPEFLTYFQNEAQLEKSRLLSDRFSAERPKGSFSTLEIQRTEQGDSAMYLCASSQPMNLYEQYFGPGTRLTVT.

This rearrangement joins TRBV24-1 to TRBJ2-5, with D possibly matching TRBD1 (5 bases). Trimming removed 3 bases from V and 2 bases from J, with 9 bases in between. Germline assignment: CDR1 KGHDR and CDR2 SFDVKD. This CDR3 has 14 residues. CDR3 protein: CATSDQGGQETQYF. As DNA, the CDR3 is TGTGCCACCAGTGATCAGGGTGGGCAAGAGACCCAGTACTTC.

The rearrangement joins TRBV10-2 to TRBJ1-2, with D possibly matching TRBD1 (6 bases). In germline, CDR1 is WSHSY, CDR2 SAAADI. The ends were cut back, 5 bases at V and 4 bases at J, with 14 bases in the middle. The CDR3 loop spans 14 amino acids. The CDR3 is CASSRGAKGYGYTF. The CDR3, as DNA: TGCGCCAGCAGTCGGGGGGCGAAGGGCTATGGCTACACCTTC.

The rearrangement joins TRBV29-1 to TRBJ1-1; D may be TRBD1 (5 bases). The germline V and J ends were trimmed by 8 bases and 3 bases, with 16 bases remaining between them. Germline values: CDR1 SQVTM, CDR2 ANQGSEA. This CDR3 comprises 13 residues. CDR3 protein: CSLRMTGDTEAFF. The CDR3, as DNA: TGCAGCCTGCGGATGACGGGGGACACTGAAGCTTTCTTT.

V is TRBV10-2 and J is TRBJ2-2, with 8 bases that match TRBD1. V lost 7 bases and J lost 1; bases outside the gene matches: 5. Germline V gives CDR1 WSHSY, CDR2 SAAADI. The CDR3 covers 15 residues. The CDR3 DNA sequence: TGCGCCAGCACCACCGGGACAGGGAACACCGGGGAGCTGTTTTTT. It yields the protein CASTTGTGNTGELFF.

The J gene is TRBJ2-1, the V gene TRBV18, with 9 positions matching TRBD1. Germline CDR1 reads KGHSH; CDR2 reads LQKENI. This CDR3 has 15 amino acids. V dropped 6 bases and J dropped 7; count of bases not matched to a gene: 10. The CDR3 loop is CASSQPGTGSNEQFF. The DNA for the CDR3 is TGTGCCAGCTCCCAGCCCGGGACAGGGTCGAATGAGCAGTTCTTC. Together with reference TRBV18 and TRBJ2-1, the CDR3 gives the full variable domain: NAGVMQNPRHLVRRRGQEARLRCSPMKGHSHVYWYRQLPEEGLKFMVYLQKENIIDESGMPKERFSAEFPKEGPSILRIQQVVRGDSAAYFCASSQPGTGSNEQFFGPGTRLTVL.

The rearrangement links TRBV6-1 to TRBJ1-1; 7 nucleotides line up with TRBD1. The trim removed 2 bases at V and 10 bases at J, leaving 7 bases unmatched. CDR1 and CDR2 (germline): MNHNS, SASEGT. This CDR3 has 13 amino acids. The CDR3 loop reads CASSEQQGRSAFF. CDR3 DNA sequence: TGTGCCAGCAGTGAACAACAGGGGAGGTCAGCTTTCTTT.

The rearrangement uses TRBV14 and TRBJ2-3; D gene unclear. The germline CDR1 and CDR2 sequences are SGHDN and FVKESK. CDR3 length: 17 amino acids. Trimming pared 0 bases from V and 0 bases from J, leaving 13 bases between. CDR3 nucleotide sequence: TGTGCCAGCAGCCAAGAAGTCGGTCCATTAAGCACAGATACGCAGTATTTT. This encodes CASSQEVGPLSTDTQYF.

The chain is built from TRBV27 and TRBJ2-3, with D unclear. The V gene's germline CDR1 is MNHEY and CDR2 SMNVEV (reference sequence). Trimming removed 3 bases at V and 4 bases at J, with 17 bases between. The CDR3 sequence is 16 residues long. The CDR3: CASSFIKGLGADTQYF. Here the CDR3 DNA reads TGTGCCAGCAGTTTCATTAAAGGCCTAGGTGCAGATACGCAGTATTTT.

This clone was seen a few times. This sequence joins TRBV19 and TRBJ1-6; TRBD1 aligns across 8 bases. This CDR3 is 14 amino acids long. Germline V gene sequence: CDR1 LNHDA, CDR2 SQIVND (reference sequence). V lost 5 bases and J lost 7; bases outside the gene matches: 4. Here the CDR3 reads CASSSTGANSPLHF. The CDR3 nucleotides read TGTGCCAGTAGTTCGACAGGGGCAAATTCACCCCTCCACTTT.

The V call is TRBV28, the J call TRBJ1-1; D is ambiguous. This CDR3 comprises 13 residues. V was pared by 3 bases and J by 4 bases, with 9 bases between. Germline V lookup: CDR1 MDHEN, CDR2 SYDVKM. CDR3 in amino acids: CASSLAWATEAFF. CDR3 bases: TGTGCCAGCAGTTTGGCGTGGGCCACTGAAGCTTTCTTT.

The CDR3 here is CASSQERQATDTQYF. CDR3 coding DNA: TGTGCCAGCAGCCAAGAAAGGCAGGCCACAGATACGCAGTATTTT. J is TRBJ2-3 and V is TRBV3-1 (or the pseudogene TRBV3-2); D gene uncertain. The V gene's germline CDR1 is LGHDT and CDR2 YNNKEL (reference sequence). This CDR3 has 15 residues. Trimming shortened V by 0 bases and J by 2 bases, and 9 bases separated the two germline ends.

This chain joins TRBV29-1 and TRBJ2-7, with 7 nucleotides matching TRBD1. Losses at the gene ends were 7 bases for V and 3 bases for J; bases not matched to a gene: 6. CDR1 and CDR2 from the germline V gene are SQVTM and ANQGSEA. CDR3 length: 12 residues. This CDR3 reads CSAGGQVYEQYF. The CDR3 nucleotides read TGCAGCGCTGGCGGACAGGTCTACGAGCAGTACTTC.

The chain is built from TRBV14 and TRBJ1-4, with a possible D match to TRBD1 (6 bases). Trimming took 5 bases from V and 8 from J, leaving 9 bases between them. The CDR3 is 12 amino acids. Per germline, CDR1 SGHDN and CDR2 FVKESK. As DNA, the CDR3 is TGTGCCAGCAGCTCGAGGGGGGAAAAACTGTTTTTT. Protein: CASSSRGEKLFF. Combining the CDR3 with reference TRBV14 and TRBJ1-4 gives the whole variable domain EAGVTQFPSHSVIEKGQTVTLRCDPISGHDNLYWYRRVMGKEIKFLLHFVKESKQDESGMPNNRFLAERTGGTYSTLKVQPAELEDSGVYFCASSSRGEKLFFGSGTQLSVL.

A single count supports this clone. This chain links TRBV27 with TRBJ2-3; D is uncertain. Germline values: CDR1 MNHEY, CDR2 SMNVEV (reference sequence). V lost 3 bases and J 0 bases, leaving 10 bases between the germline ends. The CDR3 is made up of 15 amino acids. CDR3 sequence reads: CASSFEAPSTDTQYF. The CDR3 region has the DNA TGTGCCAGCAGTTTTGAGGCACCTAGCACAGATACGCAGTATTTT.